Listed here are 10 T cell receptor beta chains from one sample, sequenced in a study of CD8 T cells in Susac syndrome. Reverse transcription used about 0.45 to 1 ug RNA and random hexamers. TCRdb used MiXCR to reprocess the immunoSEQ multiplex PCR reads, holding one entry per CDR3 protein. The sample lists more than 85,000 distinct CDR3 sequences; roughly 95% were seen once. Sequencing was carried out using CD4+ T cells from PBMCs. The source is a human donor in good health.

The chain is built from TRBV20-1 and TRBJ2-7, with D maybe TRBD2 (6 bases). The V end lost 5 bases, the J end lost 0 bases, and 17 bases lay between the germline ends. The germline V gene encodes CDR1 DFQATT and CDR2 SNEGSKA (reference sequence). The CDR3 has 15 amino acids. CDR3 sequence reads: CSAGRRGAFSYEQYF. The CDR3 DNA is TGCAGTGCTGGAAGGCGGGGAGCCTTCTCCTACGAGCAGTACTTC.

The CDR3 loop is CASRHWYPNTGELFF. The CDR3 nucleotides are TGTGCCAGCAGGCACTGGTATCCGAACACCGGGGAGCTGTTTTTT. V and J are TRBV3-1 and TRBJ2-2; no clear D gene. The V gene lost 6 bases and the J gene lost 0 bases, with 11 bases spanning the gap. Germline CDR1 is LGHDT and CDR2 is YNNKEL (reference sequence). CDR3 length: 15 residues. Drawing the rest from reference TRBV3-1 and TRBJ2-2, the complete variable domain is DTAVSQTPKYLVTQMGNDKSIKCEQNLGHDTMYWYKQDSKKFLKIMFSYNNKELIINETVPNRFSPKSPDKAHLNLHINSLELGDSAVYFCASRHWYPNTGELFFGEGSRLTVL.

The J gene is TRBJ2-7, the V gene TRBV20-1; 7 nucleotides line up with TRBD1. The ends lost 3 bases at V and 6 bases at J; junction bases unmatched: 8. Germline assignment: CDR1 DFQATT and CDR2 SNEGSKA (reference sequence). The CDR3 has 13 residues. For the CDR3, the DNA is TGCAGTGCTAGTAAGGGGGCCGGACTCGAGCAGTACTTC. As protein: CSASKGAGLEQYF.

This chain connects TRBV5-6 to TRBJ2-1, with 11 positions matching TRBD2. With V trimmed by 4 bases and J by 2 bases, 5 bases remained unmatched. The germline V gene encodes CDR1 SGHDT and CDR2 YYEEEE. The CDR3 contains 16 residues. CDR3 loop: CASSLSGRATYNEQFF. As DNA, the CDR3 is TGTGCCAGCAGCCTTAGCGGGAGGGCCACCTACAATGAGCAGTTCTTC.

A single count supports this clonotype. Here the CDR3 reads CASSQIQHSEAFF. In DNA form, the CDR3 reads TGTGCCAGCAGCCAAATCCAGCACAGTGAAGCTTTCTTT. The V gene is TRBV14, the J gene TRBJ1-1; D uncertain. This CDR3 is built from 13 residues. Germline V lookup: CDR1 SGHDN, CDR2 FVKESK. V shed 2 bases and J shed 7 bases, with 11 bases lying between them.

The chain has TRBV30 and TRBJ2-1, with D unclear. Germline assignment: CDR1 GTSNPN and CDR2 SVGIG (reference sequence). The CDR3 extends over 11 amino acids. Trimming pared 5 bases from V and 10 bases from J, leaving 12 bases between. CDR3 bases: TGTGCCTGGGAGACACGGGCCGAGCAGTTCTTC. Protein: CAWETRAEQFF.

The V call is TRBV29-1, the J call TRBJ2-1; 7 nucleotides line up with TRBD2. V trimming: 6 bases; J trimming: 7 bases; junction bases outside the gene matches: 3. Germline V gene data show CDR1 as SQVTM and CDR2 as ANQGSEA. This CDR3 comprises 11 residues. This chain's CDR3 is CSVGGGNEQFF. CDR3 in DNA: TGCAGCGTCGGGGGAGGGAATGAGCAGTTCTTC.

This clonotype was found once. The rearrangement joins TRBV18 to TRBJ2-3, with 7 bases lining up with TRBD1. CDR3 size: 14 residues. Germline CDR1 and CDR2: KGHSH and LQKENI. With V trimmed by 6 bases and J by 2 bases, 5 bases remained unmatched. This chain's CDR3 is CASSPGQFTDTQYF. CDR3 sequence (DNA): TGTGCCAGCTCGCCGGGACAGTTCACAGATACGCAGTATTTT.

The genes are TRBV7-9 and TRBJ2-5; TRBD2 aligns across 13 bases. The CDR3 runs 16 residues. Trimming cost V 5 bases and J 1 base; bases outside gene matches: 4. Germline assignment: CDR1 SEHNR and CDR2 FQNEAQ (reference sequence). CDR3 in amino acids: CASSLGTSGAQETQYF. CDR3 coding DNA: TGTGCCAGCAGCCTGGGGACTAGCGGGGCCCAAGAGACCCAGTACTTC. Using reference TRBV7-9 and TRBJ2-5 for the parts outside the CDR3, the full variable domain is DTGVSQNPRHKITKRGQNVTFRCDPISEHNRLYWYRQTLGQGPEFLTYFQNEAQLEKSRLLSDRFSAERPKGSFSTLEIQRTEQGDSAMYLCASSLGTSGAQETQYFGPGTRLLVL.

The chain combines TRBV4-2 with TRBJ2-7; tentatively, D is TRBD1 (6 bases). CDR3 length: 16 residues. CDR1 is LGHNA, CDR2 YNFKEQ, per germline. Trimming left V 0 bases short and J 7 bases short, with 19 bases between. This CDR3 is CASSQDGNLGAGEQYF. The CDR3 DNA follows: TGTGCCAGCAGCCAAGATGGAAATCTGGGGGCAGGGGAGCAGTACTTC.